This T cell receptor (beta chain) was found in a study of human T cells and chemical hapten exposure. There are 18 residues in the CDR3. V shed 1 base and J shed 0 bases, with 17 bases lying between them. Germline CDR1 reads SGHNT; CDR2 reads YYREEE (reference sequence). Library construction involved attaching unique molecular identifiers to individual cDNA molecules, which allowed quantitative, reproducible TCR counting. Each CDR3 protein gets one entry after TCRdb re-called the 5' RACE reads with MiXCR. The sample lists roughly 120,000 distinct CDR3 sequences, approximately 20% occurring once. Extraction yielded total RNA from whole blood (unfractionated).

This TCR came from a human donor in good health. The V gene is TRBV5-4, the J gene TRBJ2-1; possibly TRBD2 for D (5 bases). The CDR3 DNA is TGTGCCAGCAGCTTGCCCTTCGAGCGGACGAGCTCCTACAATGAGCAGTTCTTC. This translates into CASSLPFERTSSYNEQFF.